This passage covers 15 T cell receptor beta chains from one sample sequenced in a study of cytomegalovirus exposure and HLA in healthy donors. Libraries were prepared by immunoSEQ multiplex PCR; TCRdb keeps only in-frame clonotypes and omits some of them. The data hold roughly 180,000 clones, with approximately 86% observed a single time. Input material: PBMCs. The receptors come from a young man in good health and CMV-seropositive.

The V call is TRBV2, the J call TRBJ2-1, with 8 bases aligning to TRBD1. The CDR3 totals 15 residues. The germline CDR1 and CDR2 sequences are SNHLY and FYNNEI. With V trimmed by 5 bases and J by 4 bases, 7 bases remained unmatched. CDR3 DNA sequence: TGTGCCAGCAGTTCAGACAGGGGCCCATACAATGAGCAGTTCTTC. Translating it yields CASSSDRGPYNEQFF.

There are a few counts of this clone. CDR3 coding DNA: TGTGCCACCAGCCCCGAGCGGTTTTACAATGAGCAGTTCTTC. It yields the protein CATSPERFYNEQFF. The chain is built from TRBV15 and TRBJ2-1; D is possibly TRBD2 (5 bases). Trimming removed 5 bases from V and 4 bases from J, with 12 bases in between. The CDR3 loop spans 14 amino acids. Germline-derived CDR1 and CDR2 are LNHNV and YYDKDF (reference sequence). The variable domain in full, with the rest retrieved from reference TRBV15 and TRBJ2-1, is DAMVIQNPRYQVTQFGKPVTLSCSQTLNHNVMYWYQQKSSQAPKLLFHYYDKDFNNEADTPDNFQSRRPNTSFCFLDIRSPGLGDTAMYLCATSPERFYNEQFFGPGTRLTVL.

The J gene is TRBJ2-7, the V gene TRBV11-1; D possibly corresponds to TRBD1 (6 bases). Deletions cut 3 bases from V and 9 bases from J, with 12 bases between. Germline V lookup: CDR1 SGHAT, CDR2 FQDESV (reference sequence). This CDR3 region has 12 residues. The CDR3 nucleotides are TGTGCCAGCAGCTTCAACCAGGGGACGCAGTACTTC. This sequence encodes CASSFNQGTQYF.

The V call is TRBV27, the J call TRBJ2-6, with D hard to call. V was shortened by 1 base and J by 0 bases, with 7 bases between the two germline ends. Germline CDR1 reads MNHEY; CDR2 reads SMNVEV (reference sequence). The CDR3 extends over 16 amino acids. The CDR3 nucleotides are TGTGCCAGCAGTTTATTCGCAGGCTCTGGGGCCAACGTCCTGACTTTC. Translation gives CASSLFAGSGANVLTF.

This chain connects TRBV28 to TRBJ2-7, with 8 bases identical to TRBD1. V lost 2 bases and J lost 2; bases outside the gene matches: 17. CDR1 and CDR2 (germline): MDHEN, SYDVKM. This CDR3 is 19 amino acids long. The CDR3 DNA reads TGTGCCAGCAGTTTAGAGGTCCGAGTGGAACAGGGGGTCCCCTACGAGCAGTACTTC. Protein: CASSLEVRVEQGVPYEQYF.

The V and J genes are TRBV9 and TRBJ1-4; possibly TRBD1 for D (5 bases). Germline CDR1 reads SGDLS; CDR2 reads YYNGEE. This CDR3 comprises 15 residues. Trimming stripped 0 bases from V and 7 bases from J, with 13 bases between. The CDR3 DNA reads as TGTGCCAGCAGCGTAGGATGGCAGGGAGGTGAAAAACTGTTTTTT. Its protein product is CASSVGWQGGEKLFF.

This clone was detected only once. The rearrangement uses TRBV27 and TRBJ2-1; 11 bases are shared with TRBD2. V dropped 5 bases and J dropped 1; count of bases not matched to a gene: 7. The CDR3 runs to 17 residues. Germline V gene lookup returns CDR1 MNHEY and CDR2 SMNVEV (reference sequence). The CDR3 sequence: CASSILAGASSYNEQFF. CDR3 nucleotide sequence: TGTGCCAGCAGTATACTAGCGGGGGCTTCTTCCTACAATGAGCAGTTCTTC.

This chain's CDR3 is CASSLVGRGGKNIQYF. In DNA form, the CDR3 reads TGTGCCAGCAGCTTAGTCGGTCGGGGTGGCAAAAACATTCAGTACTTC. The genes are TRBV11-3 and TRBJ2-4; perhaps TRBD2 as D (5 bases). Between the trimmed V and J ends, which lost 1 base and 3 bases, there was a span of 13 bases. The germline V gene has CDR1 SGHNT and CDR2 YENEEA. The CDR3 is 16 amino acids. The full variable domain, rest sourced from reference TRBV11-3 and TRBJ2-4, is EAGVVQSPRYKIIEKKQPVAFWCNPISGHNTLYWYLQNLGQGPELLIRYENEEAVDDSQLPKDRFSAERLKGVDSTLKIQPAELGDSAVYLCASSLVGRGGKNIQYFGAGTRLSVL.

The J gene is TRBJ2-1, the V gene TRBV19; 7 nucleotides match TRBD1. The trim removed 5 bases at V and 15 bases at J, leaving 13 bases unmatched. CDR1 is LNHDA, CDR2 SQIVND, per germline (reference sequence). CDR3 length: 13 residues. The CDR3 loop is CASSVTGTEVPFF. CDR3 nucleotide sequence: TGTGCCAGTAGTGTCACCGGGACAGAGGTTCCGTTCTTC.

The chain has TRBV7-9 and TRBJ2-1; TRBD2 is a possible D gene (5 bases). The CDR3 loop spans 15 amino acids. Germline assignment: CDR1 SEHNR and CDR2 FQNEAQ (reference sequence). With 2 bases removed from V and 2 bases from J, the gap between germline ends came to 10 bases. CDR3 sequence (DNA): TGTGCCAGCAGCTTACAAAGCGGCCCCTACAATGAGCAGTTCTTC. It specifies CASSLQSGPYNEQFF.

V usage is TRBV6-5 and J usage is TRBJ2-3; D unclear. CDR1 is MNHEY and CDR2 is SVGAGI in the germline V gene. There are 16 residues in the CDR3. V was clipped by 0 bases and J by 1 base, with 11 bases between them. Written as DNA, the CDR3 is TGTGCCAGCAGTTACTCTGGAAGGATCCGCACAGATACGCAGTATTTT. It codes for CASSYSGRIRTDTQYF.

This clone was recorded only once. The CDR3 coding sequence is TGTGCCAGTAGTATTGGGCTAGCGGAGGACAATGAGCAGTTCTTC. It encodes CASSIGLAEDNEQFF. J is TRBJ2-1 and V is TRBV19; 7 nucleotides align to TRBD2. CDR1 is LNHDA and CDR2 is SQIVND in the germline V gene (reference sequence). With 3 bases clipped from V and 5 bases from J, the junction kept 7 bases outside the gene matches. This CDR3 has 15 amino acids. The variable domain in full, with the rest retrieved from reference TRBV19 and TRBJ2-1, is DGGITQSPKYLFRKEGQNVTLSCEQNLNHDAMYWYRQDPGQGLRLIYYSQIVNDFQKGDIAEGYSVSREKKESFPLTVTSAQKNPTAFYLCASSIGLAEDNEQFFGPGTRLTVL.

The chain links TRBV11-3 to TRBJ1-1, with a tentative D call TRBD1 (5 bases). V lost 3 bases and J lost 1, with 12 bases in between. Germline CDR1 is SGHNT and CDR2 is YENEEA. This CDR3 has 15 residues. CDR3 sequence (DNA): TGTGCCAGCAGCTTTCCAGGGTCCAAGAACACTGAAGCTTTCTTT. This encodes CASSFPGSKNTEAFF.

This clone was recorded only once. V gene TRBV5-1 combines with J gene TRBJ1-1; tentative D call: TRBD1 (6 bases). The germline V gene has CDR1 SGHRS and CDR2 YFSETQ. CDR3 length: 15 residues. V dropped 6 bases and J dropped 7 bases, with 22 bases sitting between them. CDR3 in amino acids: CASTPKGGIRHEAFF. DNA of the CDR3: TGCGCCAGCACGCCGAAGGGGGGTATTCGGCATGAAGCTTTCTTT.

This clone showed up just once. The rearrangement uses TRBV5-1 and TRBJ1-2; a possible D gene is TRBD1 (6 bases). CDR3 length: 15 amino acids. V lost 0 bases, J lost 4 bases, and 13 bases lay in between. CDR1 and CDR2 (germline): SGHRS, YFSETQ. CDR3 in DNA: TGCGCCAGCAGCTTGGGTTGGTCGGACAGCTATGGCTACACCTTC. Residues: CASSLGWSDSYGYTF. The variable domain in full, completed from reference TRBV5-1 and TRBJ1-2, reads KAGVTQTPRYLIKTRGQQVTLSCSPISGHRSVSWYQQTPGQGLQFLFEYFSETQRNKGNFPGRFSGRQFSNSRSEMNVSTLELGDSALYLCASSLGWSDSYGYTFGSGTRLTVV.